One and the same sample provided the 23 T cell receptor beta chains below, sequenced in a study of T cell responses to AZD1222 COVID-19 vaccine. Generated by immunoSEQ multiplex PCR, the TCRdb table keeps only in-frame clones and is missing some. Of 140,000 or so clones listed, 80% to 90% are singletons. The source was peripheral blood, collected on day 0 of AZD1222 vaccination. Receptor source: an adult in good health.

The chain has TRBV5-6 and TRBJ1-1, with a possible D match to TRBD1 (5 bases). Germline CDR1 reads SGHDT; CDR2 reads YYEEEE. The CDR3 loop spans 12 amino acids. Trimming took off 4 bases at V and 11 bases at J, with 15 bases between the two ends. The CDR3 loop reads CASSGVGPWAFF. The CDR3 nucleotides are TGTGCCAGCAGCGGGGTGGGGCCCTGGGCTTTCTTT.

The chain recombines TRBV6-1 with TRBJ1-3; no definite D call. In germline, CDR1 is MNHNS, CDR2 SASEGT. V was shortened by 3 bases and J by 7 bases, with 16 bases between the two germline ends. The CDR3 spans 15 residues. CDR3 DNA: TGTGCCAGCAGTGATGTTGGGGAGGTAGGCAACACCATATATTTT. Translating gives CASSDVGEVGNTIYF.

The V gene is TRBV28, the J gene TRBJ1-6; no clear D. The CDR3 is made up of 19 amino acids. Germline CDR1 and CDR2: MDHEN and SYDVKM. The V and J ends lost 5 bases and 0 bases respectively, with 20 bases between them. This CDR3 reads CASSLSGGMKSSYNSPLHF. CDR3 nucleotide sequence: TGTGCCAGCAGTCTTTCCGGCGGGATGAAAAGCTCCTATAATTCACCCCTCCACTTT.

The J gene is TRBJ2-2, the V gene TRBV6-4, with 8 nucleotides matching TRBD1. This CDR3 contains 13 residues. Germline V CDR1 and CDR2: MRHNA, SNTAGT. V shed 7 bases and J 3 bases; nucleotides not matched to a gene: 1. The CDR3 here is CASKDRDTGELFF. In DNA, the CDR3 is TGTGCCAGCAAGGACAGGGACACCGGGGAGCTGTTTTTT.

This rearrangement joins TRBV10-3 to TRBJ1-2, with 11 bases aligning to TRBD1. The CDR3 loop spans 16 amino acids. V lost 2 bases to trimming and J lost 4 bases; unmatched junction nucleotides: 6. The germline V gene has CDR1 ENHRY and CDR2 SYGVKD. CDR3 DNA sequence: TGTGCCATCAGTGAGGAAGGACAGGGGGCTGGCTATGGCTACACCTTC. Its translation: CAISEEGQGAGYGYTF.

The chain combines TRBV5-1 with TRBJ2-2, with D maybe TRBD2 (5 bases). Trimming stripped 3 bases from V and 0 bases from J, with 18 bases between. CDR1 is SGHRS and CDR2 is YFSETQ in the germline V gene. The CDR3 has 18 residues. CDR3 coding DNA: TGCGCCAGCAGCTACGCCCGCGGGTCCGGATCGAACACCGGGGAGCTGTTTTTT. Amino acid sequence: CASSYARGSGSNTGELFF.

This clone was picked up one time. The V call is TRBV13, the J call TRBJ2-2, with TRBD2 as a possible D gene (6 bases). Germline V gene data show CDR1 as PRHDT and CDR2 as FYEKMQ (reference sequence). This CDR3 region has 17 residues. Trimming pared 5 bases from V and 4 bases from J, leaving 20 bases between. The CDR3 sequence is CASSGGLPGSGTGELFF. CDR3 sequence (DNA): TGTGCCAGCAGCGGGGGACTCCCTGGAAGTGGCACCGGGGAGCTGTTTTTT. Using reference TRBV13 and TRBJ2-2 for the parts outside the CDR3, the full variable domain is AAGVIQSPRHLIKEKRETATLKCYPIPRHDTVYWYQQGPGQDPQFLISFYEKMQSDKGSIPDRFSAQQFSDYHSELNMSSLELGDSALYFCASSGGLPGSGTGELFFGEGSRLTVL.

Details on this clone: At one boundary the junction diverges from the germline segment, which might be a read error. The chain links TRBV30 to TRBJ1-2; TRBD1 might be the D (6 bases). CDR1 GTSNPN and CDR2 SVGIG come from the germline V gene (reference sequence). This CDR3 has 12 amino acids. The CDR3 DNA follows: TGTGCCTGGAGAGAGGGGCGGAACAGGGCGTACTTC. Its protein product is CAWREGRNRAYF.

The chain uses TRBV7-2 and TRBJ2-2; no definite D call. The V gene's germline CDR1 is SGHTA and CDR2 FQGNSA. The V and J ends lost 1 base and 2 bases respectively, with 5 bases between them. The CDR3 spans 14 residues. The CDR3 DNA sequence: TGTGCCAGCAGCTTAGAACTTAACACCGGGGAGCTGTTTTTT. Translating gives CASSLELNTGELFF.

The chain carries TRBV28 and TRBJ2-7; 10 positions match TRBD1. V lost 5 bases, J lost 5 bases, and 6 bases stayed unmatched. Germline values: CDR1 MDHEN, CDR2 SYDVKM. The CDR3 runs to 14 residues. CDR3 protein: CASSLTGGRNEQYF. The DNA for the CDR3 is TGTGCCAGCAGTCTGACAGGGGGCAGGAACGAGCAGTACTTC.

The rearrangement uses TRBV6-5 and TRBJ1-1, with D possibly matching TRBD1 (6 bases). Germline lookup yields CDR1 MNHEY and CDR2 SVGAGI. With 6 bases removed from V and 2 bases from J, the gap between germline ends came to 13 bases. This CDR3 is built from 14 residues. CDR3 coding DNA: TGTGCCAGCAGCCCCGGGACATTAAACACTGAAGCTTTCTTT. Protein sequence: CASSPGTLNTEAFF.

This clone was counted a single time. Here the CDR3 DNA reads TGTGCCAGCTCCACAAAAGAATATAGCAATCAGCCCCAGCATTTT. This translates into CASSTKEYSNQPQHF. The chain links TRBV6-5 to TRBJ1-5; D remains unclear. Germline CDR1 and CDR2: MNHEY and SVGAGI. V lost 8 bases and J 0 bases, leaving 14 bases between the germline ends. The CDR3 spans 15 residues.

This chain connects TRBV2 to TRBJ2-5; tentatively, D is TRBD1 (5 bases). CDR3 size: 16 residues. With 4 bases removed from V and 5 bases from J, the gap between germline ends came to 20 bases. Germline loops: CDR1 SNHLY, CDR2 FYNNEI. The CDR3 nucleotides are TGTGCCAGCAGTGTGAGGACACCCGCGGTCGGGGAGACCCAGTACTTC. Amino acids: CASSVRTPAVGETQYF. Filled out from reference TRBV2 and TRBJ2-5, the complete variable domain reads EPEVTQTPSHQVTQMGQEVILRCVPISNHLYFYWYRQILGQKVEFLVSFYNNEISEKSEIFDDQFSVERPDGSNFTLKIRSTKLEDSAMYFCASSVRTPAVGETQYFGPGTRLLVL.

V gene TRBV5-8 combines with J gene TRBJ2-1, with a possible D match to TRBD1 (6 bases). The germline CDR1 and CDR2 sequences are SGHTS and YDEGEE. This CDR3 has 16 amino acids. Trimming pared 4 bases from V and 2 bases from J, leaving 16 bases between. The CDR3 region has the DNA TGTGCCAGCAGCCCCTCTCGGGCAGGGGCCTACAATGAGCAGTTCTTC. Translating gives CASSPSRAGAYNEQFF.

The V call is TRBV28, the J call TRBJ1-5; D is unresolved. Germline CDR1 MDHEN, CDR2 SYDVKM. The CDR3 consists of 13 residues. Trimming took 6 bases from V and 0 from J, leaving 6 bases between them. This CDR3 reads CASRLDSNQPQHF. The CDR3 bases are TGTGCCAGCAGGTTGGATAGCAATCAGCCCCAGCATTTT. The whole variable domain, remainder taken from reference TRBV28 and TRBJ1-5, is DVKVTQSSRYLVKRTGEKVFLECVQDMDHENMFWYRQDPGLGLRLIYFSYDVKMKEKGDIPEGYSVSREKKERFSLILESASTNQTSMYLCASRLDSNQPQHFGDGTRLSIL.

The chain's CDR3 is CASSLSARGRETQYF. The CDR3 DNA follows: TGTGCCAGCAGCCTCTCTGCAAGGGGGCGAGAGACCCAGTACTTC. The gene calls are TRBV6-5 and TRBJ2-5; 7 bases line up with TRBD1. CDR3 length: 15 amino acids. The V segment lost 6 bases and the J segment 4 bases; nucleotides outside the gene matches: 11. Looked up from germline, CDR1 is MNHEY and CDR2 is SVGAGI.

This clone came up a few times. This chain connects TRBV19 to TRBJ1-5; D possibly corresponds to TRBD1 (6 bases). The V end lost 3 bases, the J end lost 6 bases, and 18 bases lay between the germline ends. CDR1 and CDR2 (germline): LNHDA, SQIVND (reference sequence). The CDR3 sequence is 16 residues long. DNA of the CDR3: TGTGCCAGTAGTATCGTACTTGGGGGCCAGGGTCAGCCCCAGCATTTT. As protein: CASSIVLGGQGQPQHF.

This rearrangement joins TRBV18 to TRBJ1-2; no firm D call. This CDR3 has 15 residues. V lost 3 bases and J lost 0, with 11 bases in between. Germline V gives CDR1 KGHSH, CDR2 LQKENI. The DNA for the CDR3 is TGTGCCAGCTCACCCTTAGACCATACTAACTATGGCTACACCTTC. Amino acid sequence: CASSPLDHTNYGYTF.

The rearrangement uses TRBV25-1 and TRBJ2-7, with D possibly TRBD1 on 6 matching bases. The germline gives CDR1 MGHDK, CDR2 SYGVNS. Trimming stripped 2 bases from V and 3 bases from J, with 14 bases between. The CDR3 length is 15 residues. The CDR3 region has the DNA TGTGCCAGCAGTGAAGCTACAGGGTCAAGCTACGAGCAGTACTTC. Translation gives CASSEATGSSYEQYF.

The sample holds one count of this clone. The chain recombines TRBV2 with TRBJ1-2; D is possibly TRBD1 (5 bases). CDR1 and CDR2 from the germline V gene are SNHLY and FYNNEI. The CDR3 sequence is 12 residues long. The V and J ends lost 7 bases and 8 bases respectively, with 14 bases between them. CDR3 DNA: TGTGCCAGCACCCATCTGTCAGGGGGCTACACCTTC. This gives the protein CASTHLSGGYTF.

J is TRBJ2-1 and V is TRBV5-1; D tentatively reads TRBD1 or TRBD2 (7 bases each). This CDR3 is 15 amino acids long. Germline V gene sequence: CDR1 SGHRS, CDR2 YFSETQ. The V gene lost 5 bases and the J gene lost 0 bases, with 12 bases spanning the gap. The CDR3 sequence is CASRKRDSSYNEQFF. For the CDR3, the DNA is TGCGCCAGCAGAAAGCGGGACAGCTCCTACAATGAGCAGTTCTTC. Based on the CDR3 plus reference TRBV5-1 and TRBJ2-1, the full variable domain is KAGVTQTPRYLIKTRGQQVTLSCSPISGHRSVSWYQQTPGQGLQFLFEYFSETQRNKGNFPGRFSGRQFSNSRSEMNVSTLELGDSALYLCASRKRDSSYNEQFFGPGTRLTVL.

A word on this clone: One end of the junction varies from germline; a read error may be responsible. V usage is TRBV6-6 and J usage is TRBJ1-5, with D hard to call. This CDR3 is 15 amino acids long. Germline assignment: CDR1 MNHNY and CDR2 SVGAGI (reference sequence). In DNA form, the CDR3 reads TGTGCCAGCAGCCGGATCGACGGTGGCAATGAGCCCCAGCATTTT. Translating it yields CASSRIDGGNEPQHF.

The chain links TRBV5-4 to TRBJ2-1, with TRBD2 identical over 7 bases. The CDR3 length is 15 residues. Germline V CDR1 and CDR2: SGHNT, YYREEE (reference sequence). With 4 bases clipped from V and 3 bases from J, the junction kept 7 bases outside the gene matches. In DNA, the CDR3 is TGTGCCAGCAGCAACTTTGGGGGGGGCTACAATGAGCAGTTCTTC. Residues: CASSNFGGGYNEQFF.